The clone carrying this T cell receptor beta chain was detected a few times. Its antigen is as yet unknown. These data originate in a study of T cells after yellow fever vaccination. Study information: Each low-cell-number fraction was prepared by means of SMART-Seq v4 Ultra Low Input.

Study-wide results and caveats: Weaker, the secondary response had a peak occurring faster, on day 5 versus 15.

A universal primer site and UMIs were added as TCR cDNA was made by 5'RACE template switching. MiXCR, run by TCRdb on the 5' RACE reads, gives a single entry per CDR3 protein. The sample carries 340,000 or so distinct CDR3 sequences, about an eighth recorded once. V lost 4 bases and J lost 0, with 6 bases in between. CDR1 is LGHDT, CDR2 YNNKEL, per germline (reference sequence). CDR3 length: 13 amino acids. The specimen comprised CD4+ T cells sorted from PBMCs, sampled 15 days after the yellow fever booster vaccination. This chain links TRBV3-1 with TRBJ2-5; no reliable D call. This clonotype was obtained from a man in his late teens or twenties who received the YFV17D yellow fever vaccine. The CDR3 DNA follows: TGTGCCAGCAGCCGGAGCAACCAAGAGACCCAGTACTTC. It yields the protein CASSRSNQETQYF.